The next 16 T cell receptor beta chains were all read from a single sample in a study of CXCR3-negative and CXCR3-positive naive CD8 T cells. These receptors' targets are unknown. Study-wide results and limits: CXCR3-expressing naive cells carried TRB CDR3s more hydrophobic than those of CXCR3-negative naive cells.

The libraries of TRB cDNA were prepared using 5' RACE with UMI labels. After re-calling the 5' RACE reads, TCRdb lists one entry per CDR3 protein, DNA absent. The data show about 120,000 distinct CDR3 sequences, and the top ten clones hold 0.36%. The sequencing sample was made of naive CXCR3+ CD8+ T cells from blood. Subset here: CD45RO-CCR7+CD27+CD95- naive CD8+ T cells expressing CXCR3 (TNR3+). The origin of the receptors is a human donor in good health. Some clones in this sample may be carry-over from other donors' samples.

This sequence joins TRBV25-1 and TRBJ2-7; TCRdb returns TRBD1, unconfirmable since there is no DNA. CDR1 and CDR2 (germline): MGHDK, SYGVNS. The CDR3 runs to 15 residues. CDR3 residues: CASSEYGQVTYEQYF.

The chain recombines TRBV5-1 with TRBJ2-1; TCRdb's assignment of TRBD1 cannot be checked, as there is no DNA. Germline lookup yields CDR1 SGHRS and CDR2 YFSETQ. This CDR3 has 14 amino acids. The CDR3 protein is CASSAGQGGNEQFF.

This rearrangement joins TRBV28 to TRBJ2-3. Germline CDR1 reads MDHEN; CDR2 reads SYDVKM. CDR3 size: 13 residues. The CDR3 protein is CASSFSVTDTQYF.

CDR3 sequence: CASRLKDQIGGIRKSTDTQYF. This rearrangement joins TRBV12-2 to TRBJ2-3; TCRdb lists TRBD2, though no DNA is available to test this call. TRBV12-2 is a pseudogene locus. This CDR3 has 21 residues.

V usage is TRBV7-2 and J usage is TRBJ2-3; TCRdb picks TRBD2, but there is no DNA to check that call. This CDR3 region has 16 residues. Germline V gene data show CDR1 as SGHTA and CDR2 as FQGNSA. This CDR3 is CASSLGLAVLTDTQYF.

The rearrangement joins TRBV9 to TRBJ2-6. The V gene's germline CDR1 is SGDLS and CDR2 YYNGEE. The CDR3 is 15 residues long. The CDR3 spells CASSAQGAGANVLTF.

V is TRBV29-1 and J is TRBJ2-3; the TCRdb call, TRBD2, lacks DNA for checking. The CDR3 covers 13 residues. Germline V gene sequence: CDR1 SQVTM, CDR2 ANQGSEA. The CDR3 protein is CSVSGGYKDTQYF.

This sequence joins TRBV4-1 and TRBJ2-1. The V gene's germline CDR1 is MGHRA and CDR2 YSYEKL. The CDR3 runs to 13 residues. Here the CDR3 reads CASSEPFLYEQFF.

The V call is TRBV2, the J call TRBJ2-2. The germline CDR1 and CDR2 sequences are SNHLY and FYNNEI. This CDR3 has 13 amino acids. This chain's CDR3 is CASNEGFAGELFF.

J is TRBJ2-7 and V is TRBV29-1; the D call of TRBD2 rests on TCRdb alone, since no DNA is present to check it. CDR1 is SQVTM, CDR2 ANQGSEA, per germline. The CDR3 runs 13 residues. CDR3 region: CSVESGGAYEQYF.

CDR3 residues: CASSDNSPLHF. The chain uses TRBV28 and TRBJ1-6. CDR3 length: 11 residues. Germline V lookup: CDR1 MDHEN, CDR2 SYDVKM.

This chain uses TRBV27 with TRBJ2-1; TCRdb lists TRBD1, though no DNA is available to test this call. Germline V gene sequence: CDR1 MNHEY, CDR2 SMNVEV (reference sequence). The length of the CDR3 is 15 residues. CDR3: CASSLQGALFNEQFF.

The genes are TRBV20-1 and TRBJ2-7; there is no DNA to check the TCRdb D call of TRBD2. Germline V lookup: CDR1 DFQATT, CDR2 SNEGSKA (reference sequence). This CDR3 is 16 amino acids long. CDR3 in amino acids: CSARDPELAGVYEQYF.

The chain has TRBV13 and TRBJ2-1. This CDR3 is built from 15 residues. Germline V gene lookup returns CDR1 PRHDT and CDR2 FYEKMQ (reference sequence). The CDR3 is CASSLGPLGYNEQFF.

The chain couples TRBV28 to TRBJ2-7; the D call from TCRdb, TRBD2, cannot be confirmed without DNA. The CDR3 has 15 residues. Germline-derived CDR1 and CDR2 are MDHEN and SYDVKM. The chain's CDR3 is CASRLSSGGGYEQYF.

CDR3 in amino acids: CASSTGDIQYF. This rearrangement joins TRBV18 to TRBJ2-4; TCRdb returns TRBD1, unconfirmable since there is no DNA. The CDR3 consists of 11 residues. Germline values: CDR1 KGHSH, CDR2 LQKENI.